These T cell receptor beta chains were read from a single sample in a study of molecular identifiers for immune sequencing clone quantification. MiXCR, applied by TCRdb to the PCR reads, yields one record per CDR3 protein. The sample includes approximately 500,000 distinct CDR3 sequences, 20% to 25% of them seen just once. The source material was naive CD8+ T cells from blood, with Jurkat cell RNA spiked in. These receptors originate from a human donor in good health. Some libraries in this study had Jurkat cell RNA spiked in. CDR3s include the opening cysteine and the closing phenylalanine or tryptophan. The D gene is left open where the match is weak. Only part of the rows carry a size: once, few, many, or a class if the clone is expanded.

CASSPVVGTGELFF,TGTGCCAGCAGCCCCGTAGTCGGGACCGGGGAGCTGTTTTTT,TRBV12-3/TRBV12-4,many,.,TRBJ2-2
CASSSDRPLDEAFF,TGTGCCAGCAGCTCCGACAGGCCCCTGGATGAAGCTTTCTTT,TRBV7-9,many,.,TRBJ1-1
CASSQTGGSTEAFF,TGCGCCAGCAGCCAGACAGGGGGGAGCACTGAAGCTTTCTTT,TRBV4-1,many,TRBD1,TRBJ1-1
CASTHWVASTDTQYF,TGTGCCAGCACCCACTGGGTTGCTAGCACAGATACGCAGTATTTT,TRBV6-6,many,.,TRBJ2-3
CASSTQQGKNTEAFF,TGTGCCAGCAGTACACAACAGGGGAAGAACACTGAAGCTTTCTTT,TRBV12-3/TRBV12-4,few,TRBD1,TRBJ1-1
CASSIIAGANTDTQYF,TGTGCCAGTAGTATAATAGCGGGAGCGAACACAGATACGCAGTATTTT,TRBV19,.,TRBD2,TRBJ2-3
CASSEPAKDTQYF,TGTGCCAGCAGTGAACCAGCTAAGGATACGCAGTATTTT,TRBV2,many,.,TRBJ2-3
CASTPGLAGRNIQYF,TGTGCCAGCACCCCGGGACTAGCCGGCCGGAACATTCAGTACTTC,TRBV13,many,TRBD2,TRBJ2-4
CASSHGYQPQHF,TGTGCCAGCAGCCATGGTTATCAGCCCCAGCATTTT,TRBV7-9,.,.,TRBJ1-5
CASSPVEGARGSDTEAFF,TGTGCCAGCAGTCCCGTAGAGGGGGCCCGGGGTTCCGACACTGAAGCTTTCTTT,TRBV7-9,few,TRBD1,TRBJ1-1
CASSQGWTEETQYF,TGCGCCAGCAGCCAAGGGTGGACAGAAGAGACCCAGTACTTC,TRBV4-1,few,.,TRBJ2-5
CSARGSLVGVTTEAFF,TGCAGTGCTAGAGGCTCCCTCGTGGGGGTTACTACTGAAGCTTTCTTT,TRBV20-1,few,.,TRBJ1-1
CASSFGRSNQPQHF,TGTGCCAGCAGTTTCGGTCGGAGCAATCAGCCCCAGCATTTT,TRBV27,many,.,TRBJ1-5
CATSPLRLAGGTDTQYF,TGTGCCACCAGCCCCCTCCGACTAGCGGGGGGTACAGATACGCAGTATTTT,TRBV15,.,TRBD2,TRBJ2-3
CASSIGGLYEQYF,TGTGCCAGTAGTATAGGGGGACTGTACGAGCAGTACTTC,TRBV19,.,.,TRBJ2-7
CASSLSPNGGLFF,TGTGCCAGCAGTTTGTCGCCGAACGGGGGGCTGTTTTTT,TRBV28,.,.,TRBJ2-2
CASSLWGGSQETQYF,TGTGCCAGCAGTTTATGGGGGGGGAGCCAAGAGACCCAGTACTTC,TRBV27,.,TRBD2,TRBJ2-5
CASSLEGASYTEAFF,TGTGCCAGCAGCTTAGAGGGGGCTTCCTACACTGAAGCTTTCTTT,TRBV11-2,.,.,TRBJ1-1
CASSALAGGSGSEQYF,TGCGCCAGCAGCGCATTGGCAGGGGGCTCGGGTAGCGAGCAGTACTTC,TRBV4-3,many,TRBD1,TRBJ2-7
CASSSIPGLAGDNPDEQFF,TGTGCCAGCAGCTCAATCCCGGGACTAGCGGGAGATAATCCCGATGAGCAGTTCTTC,TRBV7-3,few,TRBD2,TRBJ2-1
CASSPGTRQETQYF,TGTGCCAGCAGTCCCGGGACAAGGCAAGAGACCCAGTACTTC,TRBV12-3/TRBV12-4,few,.,TRBJ2-5
CASSYSSGVRETQYF,TGTGCCAGCAGTTACTCAAGCGGGGTGAGGGAGACCCAGTACTTC,TRBV6-2/TRBV6-3,.,TRBD2,TRBJ2-5
CASRTVGITDTQYF,TGTGCCAGCAGAACGGTAGGGATCACAGATACGCAGTATTTT,TRBV6-5,few,.,TRBJ2-3
CASTRRGQSAYNEQFF,TGCGCCAGCACTCGCCGGGGACAGTCCGCTTACAATGAGCAGTTCTTC,TRBV23-1,many,TRBD1,TRBJ2-1
CASSPYSRGLKQETQYF,TGTGCCAGCAGCCCCTACTCCAGGGGATTGAAACAAGAGACCCAGTACTTC,TRBV5-6,few,.,TRBJ2-5
CASSQEWAAVAYEQYF,TGTGCCAGCAGCCAAGAGTGGGCCGCCGTTGCCTACGAGCAGTACTTC,TRBV4-2,many,.,TRBJ2-7
CATSGPYSNQPQHF,TGTGCCACCAGTGGGCCGTATAGCAATCAGCCCCAGCATTTT,TRBV24-1,.,.,TRBJ1-5
CASSPKRGDRSSNEQFF,TGTGCCAGCAGCCCGAAAAGAGGAGACAGGTCCTCCAATGAGCAGTTCTTC,TRBV9,many,.,TRBJ2-1
CASMTVYNEQFF,TGTGCCAGCATGACAGTTTACAATGAGCAGTTCTTC,TRBV6-2/TRBV6-3,few,.,TRBJ2-1
CASSSGQMNTEAFF,TGTGCCAGCAGTTCGGGACAAATGAACACTGAAGCTTTCTTT,TRBV2,.,.,TRBJ1-1
CASAEAFF,TGTGCCAGCGCTGAAGCTTTCTTT,TRBV6-5,many,.,TRBJ1-1
CASSLNRDSGNTIYF,TGCGCCAGCAGCCTAAACAGGGACTCTGGAAACACCATATATTTT,TRBV4-3,many,.,TRBJ1-3
CASGLAGQGETSKQYF,TGTGCTAGTGGTTTGGCGGGACAGGGGGAGACCTCTAAGCAGTACTTC,TRBV12-5,few,TRBD1,TRBJ2-7
CASSLGGPATNEKLFF,TGTGCCAGCAGTTTGGGGGGCCCTGCAACTAATGAAAAACTGTTTTTT,TRBV27,few,.,TRBJ1-4
CAISEPDRGNTIYF,TGTGCCATCAGTGAGCCGGACAGGGGAAACACCATATATTTT,TRBV10-3,many,TRBD1,TRBJ1-3
CASSQDRSTDTQYF,TGCGCCAGCAGCCAAGATAGGAGCACAGATACGCAGTATTTT,TRBV4-3,many,.,TRBJ2-3
CASSPPPRRGISYGYTF,TGTGCCAGCAGCCCACCTCCTCGACGGGGTATTTCGTATGGCTACACCTTC,TRBV5-6,.,.,TRBJ1-2
CSVPPGDSIDYGYTF,TGCAGTGTTCCGCCCGGGGATTCGATAGACTATGGCTACACCTTC,TRBV20-1,many,.,TRBJ1-2
CASSSPTSGSYEQYF,TGTGCCAGCAGCTCTCCGACTAGCGGCTCCTACGAGCAGTACTTC,TRBV5-6,few,TRBD2,TRBJ2-7
CASRWAPNTGELFF,TGTGCCAGCAGATGGGCCCCGAACACCGGGGAGCTGTTTTTT,TRBV27,.,.,TRBJ2-2
CASSLEASGGQETQYF,TGTGCCAGCAGCTTAGAGGCTAGCGGGGGGCAAGAGACCCAGTACTTC,TRBV13,few,TRBD2,TRBJ2-5